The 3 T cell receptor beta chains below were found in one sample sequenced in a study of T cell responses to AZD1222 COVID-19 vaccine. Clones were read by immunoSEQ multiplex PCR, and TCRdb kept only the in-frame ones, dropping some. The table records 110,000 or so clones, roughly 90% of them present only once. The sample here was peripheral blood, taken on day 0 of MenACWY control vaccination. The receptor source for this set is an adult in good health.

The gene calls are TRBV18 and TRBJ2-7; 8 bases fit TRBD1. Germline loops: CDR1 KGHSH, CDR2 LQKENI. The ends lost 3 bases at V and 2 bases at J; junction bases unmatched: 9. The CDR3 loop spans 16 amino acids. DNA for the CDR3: TGTGCCAGCTCACCCACCAGGACAGGGAGTACCTACGAGCAGTACTTC. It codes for CASSPTRTGSTYEQYF.

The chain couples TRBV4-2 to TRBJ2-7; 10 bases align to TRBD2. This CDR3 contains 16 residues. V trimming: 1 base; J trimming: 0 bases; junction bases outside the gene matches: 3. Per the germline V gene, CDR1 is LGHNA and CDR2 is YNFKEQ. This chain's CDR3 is CASSQGGTSDSYEQYF. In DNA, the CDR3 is TGTGCCAGCAGCCAAGGTGGGACTAGCGACTCCTACGAGCAGTACTTC.

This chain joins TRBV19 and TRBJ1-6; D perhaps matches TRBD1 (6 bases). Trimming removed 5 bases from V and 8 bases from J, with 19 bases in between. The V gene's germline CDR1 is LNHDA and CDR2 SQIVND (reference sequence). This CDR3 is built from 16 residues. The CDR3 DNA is TGTGCCAGTAGTCCCCCGGGGGGCCGCGGGGATTCACCCCTCCACTTT. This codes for CASSPPGGRGDSPLHF.